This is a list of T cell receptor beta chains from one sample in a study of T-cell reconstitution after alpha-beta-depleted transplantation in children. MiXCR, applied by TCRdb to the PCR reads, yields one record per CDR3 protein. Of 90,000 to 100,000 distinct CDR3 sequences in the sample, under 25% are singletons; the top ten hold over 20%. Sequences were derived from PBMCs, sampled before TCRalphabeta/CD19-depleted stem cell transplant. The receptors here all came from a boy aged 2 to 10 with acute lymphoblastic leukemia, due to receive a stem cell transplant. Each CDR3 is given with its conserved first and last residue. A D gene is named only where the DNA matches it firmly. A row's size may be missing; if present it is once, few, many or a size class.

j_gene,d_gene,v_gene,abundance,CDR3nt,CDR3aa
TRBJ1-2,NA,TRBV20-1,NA,TGCAGTGCTAGTCGGAGTAACTATGGCTACACCTTC,CSASRSNYGYTF
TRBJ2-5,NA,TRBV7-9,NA,TGTGCCAGCAGCGCCTCCGGGACCCTAAAAGAGACCCAGTACTTC,CASSASGTLKETQYF
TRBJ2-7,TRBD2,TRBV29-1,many,TGCAGCGTCGGTCTAGCGGGACGCCTATCCTACGAGCAGTACTTC,CSVGLAGRLSYEQYF
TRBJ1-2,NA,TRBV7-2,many,TGTGCCAGCAGCTTGACAAGAGAATATCGTGGCTACACCTTC,CASSLTREYRGYTF
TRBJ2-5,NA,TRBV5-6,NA,TGTGCCAGCAGCTTGACCGGGATTGGGCAGACCCAGTACTTC,CASSLTGIGQTQYF
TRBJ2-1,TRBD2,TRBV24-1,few,TGTGCCACCGGGACTAGCGGGAGTCGCAATGAGCAGTTCTTC,CATGTSGSRNEQFF
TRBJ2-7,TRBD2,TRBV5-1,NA,TGCGCCAGCAGCTGGGTACCAACTAGCGGAGTAATCTACGAGCAGTACTTC,CASSWVPTSGVIYEQYF
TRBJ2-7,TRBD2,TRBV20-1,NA,TGCAGTGCTAGAGATCTAGCGGCCTACGAGCAGTACTTC,CSARDLAAYEQYF
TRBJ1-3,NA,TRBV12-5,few,TGTGCTAGTGGTTTGGGACCTACTCTGAGATATTTT,CASGLGPTLRYF
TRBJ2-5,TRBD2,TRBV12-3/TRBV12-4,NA,TGTGCCAGCAGTTTTGGGCTAGCGGAAGAGGCCCAGTACTTC,CASSFGLAEEAQYF
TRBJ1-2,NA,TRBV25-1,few,TGTGCCAGCAGTGAATTGTCCGGGCTCTATGGCTACACCTTC,CASSELSGLYGYTF
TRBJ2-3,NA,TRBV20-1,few,TGCAGTGCTAGAGCTGGACTGGAGCGAGATACGCAGTATTTT,CSARAGLERDTQYF
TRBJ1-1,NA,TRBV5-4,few,TGTGCCAGCAGCTTGGGGTACAGCCTGAACACTGAAGCTTTCTTT,CASSLGYSLNTEAFF
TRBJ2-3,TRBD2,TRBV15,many,TGTGCCACCAGCGTTAGCGGGAGGGATACGCAGTATTTT,CATSVSGRDTQYF
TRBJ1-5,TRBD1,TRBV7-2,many,TGTGCCAGCAGCCATCATATGTCGACAGGGAGAACGCCCCAGCATTTT,CASSHHMSTGRTPQHF
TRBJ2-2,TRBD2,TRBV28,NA,TGTGCCAGCGCTGATCTAGCGGAGTTCACCGGGGAGCTGTTTTTT,CASADLAEFTGELFF
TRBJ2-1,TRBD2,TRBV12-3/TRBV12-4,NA,TGTGCCAGCAGTGTCACGGGACTAGCGGAGGGGCGCGAGCAGTTCTTC,CASSVTGLAEGREQFF
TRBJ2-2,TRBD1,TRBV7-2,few,TGTGCCAGCAGCTTACGTCCGGGACAGGGGAACACCGGGGAGCTGTTTTTT,CASSLRPGQGNTGELFF
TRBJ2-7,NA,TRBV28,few,TGTGCCAGCAGTCCCCGGGCTAACGAGCAGTACTTC,CASSPRANEQYF
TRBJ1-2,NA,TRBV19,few,TGTGCCAGTAGTCGCCAGTACGATGGCTACACCTTC,CASSRQYDGYTF
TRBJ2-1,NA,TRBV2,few,TGTGCCAGCAGTGAGGTCCGTGAGCAGTTCTTC,CASSEVREQFF
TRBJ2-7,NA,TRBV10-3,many,TGTGCCATCAGGAGCCTAAGCGGAGGGGCCGCCGAGCAGTACTTC,CAIRSLSGGAAEQYF
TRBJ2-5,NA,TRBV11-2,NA,TGTGCCAGCAGCTTAGGACGGCTAGCTGGGTGGCGCGAGACCCAGTACTTC,CASSLGRLAGWRETQYF
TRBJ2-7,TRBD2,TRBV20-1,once,TGCAGTGCTAGACGGGTTGGGGACTACGGATACGAGCAGTACTTC,CSARRVGDYGYEQYF
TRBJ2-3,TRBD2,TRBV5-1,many,TGCGCCAGCAGCTCCCTAGCGGAGGAGGTCACAGATACGCAGTATTTT,CASSSLAEEVTDTQYF
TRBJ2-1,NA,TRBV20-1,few,TGCAGTGCTAGAAGGAGTAGCGGAGGGGCGTCTGAGCAGTTCTTC,CSARRSSGGASEQFF
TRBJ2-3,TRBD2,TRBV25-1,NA,TGTGCCAGCAGTGGACTAGCGGAGGGGCTAGATACGCAGTATTTT,CASSGLAEGLDTQYF
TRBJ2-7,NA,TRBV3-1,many,TGTGCCAGCAGCCAAAGGACCCGTAGCGGAGAGCGCTACTACGAGCAGTACTTC,CASSQRTRSGERYYEQYF
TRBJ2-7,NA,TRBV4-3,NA,TGCGCCAGCAGCCAAGATTTGGGAAACTCCTACGAGCAGTACTTC,CASSQDLGNSYEQYF
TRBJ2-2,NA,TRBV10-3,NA,TGTGCCATCAGTCAAAACGGAGGGGCCGGGGAGCTGTTTTTT,CAISQNGGAGELFF
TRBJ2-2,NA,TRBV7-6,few,TGTGCCAGCAGCTTTGACCAGGGAGGCACCGGGGAGCTGTTTTTT,CASSFDQGGTGELFF
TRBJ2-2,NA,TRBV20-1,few,TGCAGTGCCCTCCGTAACAGGGCCACCGGGGAGCTGTTTTTT,CSALRNRATGELFF
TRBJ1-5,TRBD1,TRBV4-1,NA,TGCGCCAGCAGCCCTTCTATGGACAGGCACCAGCCCCAGCATTTT,CASSPSMDRHQPQHF
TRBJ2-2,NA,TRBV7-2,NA,TGTGCCAGCAGCTCGCGCAGGGATTACACCGGGGAGCTGTTTTTT,CASSSRRDYTGELFF
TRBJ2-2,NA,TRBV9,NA,TGTGCCAGCAGCATTCTCCAAGCCACCGGGGAGCTGTTTTTT,CASSILQATGELFF
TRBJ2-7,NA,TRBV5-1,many,TGCGCCAGCAGCCCCGGGACATCCCTCGAGCAGTACTTC,CASSPGTSLEQYF
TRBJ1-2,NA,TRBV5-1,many,TGCGCCAGCAGCCCCTCTAAGGGGATCTATGGCTACACCTTC,CASSPSKGIYGYTF
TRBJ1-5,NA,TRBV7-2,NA,TGTGCCAGCAGCCCGATCGGGGGGTCGGGGCCCCAGCATTTT,CASSPIGGSGPQHF
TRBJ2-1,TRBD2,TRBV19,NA,TGTGCCAGTAGTGCTAGCGGAGGGGCCGGTAATGAGCAGTTCTTC,CASSASGGAGNEQFF
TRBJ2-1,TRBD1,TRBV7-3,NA,TGTGCCAGCAGCCTACAGGGGGGCCTACTAGAGCAGTTCTTC,CASSLQGGLLEQFF
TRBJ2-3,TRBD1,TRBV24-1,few,TGTGCCACCAGTGATCTCACGACAGGGTCTGATACGCAGTATTTT,CATSDLTTGSDTQYF
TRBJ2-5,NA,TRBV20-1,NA,TGCAGTGCGAAGGTGCGCCAAGAGACCCAGTACTTC,CSAKVRQETQYF
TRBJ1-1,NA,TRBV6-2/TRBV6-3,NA,TGTGCCAGCAGTTATGTGGTCCGGGAATCTGAAGCTTTCTTT,CASSYVVRESEAFF
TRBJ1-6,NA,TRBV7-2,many,TGTGCCAGCAGCTTAGGGGCCGCCTATAATTCACCCCTCCACTTT,CASSLGAAYNSPLHF
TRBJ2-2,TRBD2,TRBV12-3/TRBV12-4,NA,TGTGCCAGCAGTCCGGGGCCGGGACTAGCGAACACCGGGGAGCTGTTTTTT,CASSPGPGLANTGELFF
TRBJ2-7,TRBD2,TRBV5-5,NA,TGTGCCAGCAGCTTTAATCCTAGCGGGCCCGAGCAGTACTTC,CASSFNPSGPEQYF
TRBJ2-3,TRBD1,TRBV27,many,TGTGCCAGCAGTTTATCGGACAGGTCCACAGATACGCAGTATTTT,CASSLSDRSTDTQYF
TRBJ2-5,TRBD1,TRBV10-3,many,TGTGCCACCTCTAACCTACGACAGGGGGTGAAGGAGACCCAGTACTTC,CATSNLRQGVKETQYF
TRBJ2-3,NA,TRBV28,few,TGTGCCAGCAGTCCCTCGGGCGGAGGGGCCTTGAATACGCAGTATTTT,CASSPSGGGALNTQYF